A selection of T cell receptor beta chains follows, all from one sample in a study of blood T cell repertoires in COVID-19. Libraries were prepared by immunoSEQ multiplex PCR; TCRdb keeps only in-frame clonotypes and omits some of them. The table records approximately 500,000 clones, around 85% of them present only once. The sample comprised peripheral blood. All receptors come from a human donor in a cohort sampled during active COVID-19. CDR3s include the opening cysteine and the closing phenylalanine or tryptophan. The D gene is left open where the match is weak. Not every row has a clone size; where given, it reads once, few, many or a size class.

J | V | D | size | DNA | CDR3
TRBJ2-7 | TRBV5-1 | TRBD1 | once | TGCGCCAGCAGCGCCAGAGGACAGGGCCGTGACTACGAGCAGTACTTC | CASSARGQGRDYEQYF
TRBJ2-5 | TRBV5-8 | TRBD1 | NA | TGTGCCAGCAGCAACAGACAGGGGCCCCAAGAGACCCAGTACTTC | CASSNRQGPQETQYF
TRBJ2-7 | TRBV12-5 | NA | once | TGTGCTAGTGGTTGGGGAGAGCCTCCCTACGAGCAGTACTTC | CASGWGEPPYEQYF
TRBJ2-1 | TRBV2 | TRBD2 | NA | TGTGCCACCAAAAGGCGGGAGGGCTCCTACAATGAGCAGTTCTTC | CATKRREGSYNEQFF
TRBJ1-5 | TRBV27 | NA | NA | TGTGCCAGCAGTTTATCACGGCCCCTCGGGAGCAATCAGCCCCAGCATTTT | CASSLSRPLGSNQPQHF
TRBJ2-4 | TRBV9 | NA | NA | TGTGCCAGCGGTGGCGCCGGGGGCATTCAGTACTTC | CASGGAGGIQYF
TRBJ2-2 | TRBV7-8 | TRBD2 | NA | TGTGCCAGCAGCTTTCGACTAGCTGAGAACACCGGGGAGCTGTTTTTT | CASSFRLAENTGELFF
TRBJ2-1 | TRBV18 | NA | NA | TGTGCCAGCTCACCACTAAGCGATGAGCAGTTCTTC | CASSPLSDEQFF
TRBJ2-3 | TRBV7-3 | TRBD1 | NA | TGTGCCAGCAGCCCCCGGACAGGGACAGATACGCAGTATTTT | CASSPRTGTDTQYF
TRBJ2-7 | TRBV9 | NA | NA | TGTGCCAGCAGCGTAGGAGCGTCAAGCTCCTACGAGCAGTACTTC | CASSVGASSSYEQYF
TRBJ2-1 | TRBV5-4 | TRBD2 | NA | TGTGCCAGCAGCTTAGCGGGGTCCACCTACAATGAGCAGTTCTTC | CASSLAGSTYNEQFF
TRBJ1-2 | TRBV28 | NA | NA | TGTGCCAGCAGCTTGGCGGCGAGTCCGCCCTATGGCTACACCTTC | CASSLAASPPYGYTF
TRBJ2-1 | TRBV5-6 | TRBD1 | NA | TGTGCCAGCAGCTGGGGGACAGGGGGAGTTATGTACTCCTACAATGAGCAGTTCTTC | CASSWGTGGVMYSYNEQFF
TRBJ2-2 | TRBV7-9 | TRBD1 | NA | TGTGCCAGCAGCTTACAGGGGGCGGACACCGGGGAGCTGTTTTTT | CASSLQGADTGELFF